The clone carrying this TCR beta chain was observed a handful of times. Its antigen is not identified. The sample contains more than one DNA sequence encoding this CDR3. This CDR3 contains 11 residues. Trimming pared 0 bases from V and 8 bases from J, leaving 2 bases between. The germline V gene encodes CDR1 SGHRS and CDR2 YFSETQ. Sequenced by immunoSEQ multiplex PCR; TCRdb stores in-frame clones only, minus some. The repertoire has some 2,500,000 clones, approximately 93% of them found once; the top ten carry roughly 0.39%. These data belong to a study of shared clonotypes between healthy human individuals. The study, taken as a whole, reports: A few donors held about 5% of naive CD4 clonotypes in common. Represented diversity (both genetic and exposure-history) was limited by the small number of donors.

This TCR came from a man aged 18 to 35 in good health. Some clones in this sample may be carry-over from other donors' samples. Source material: naive CD4+ T cells from PBMCs. Documented subset: CD45RA+ positively selected. The chain joins TRBV5-1 to TRBJ2-2, with D hard to call. CDR3 protein: CASSLEGELFF. The CDR3 region has the DNA TGCGCCAGCAGCTTGGAGGGGGAGCTGTTTTTT.